This T cell receptor beta chain was recovered during a study of technical replicates of blood from several donors. With 4 bases clipped from V and 1 base from J, the junction kept 11 bases outside the gene matches. Germline values: CDR1 MRHNA, CDR2 SNTAGT. This CDR3 comprises 17 residues. Generated by immunoSEQ multiplex PCR, the TCRdb table keeps only in-frame clones and is missing some. This sample yields roughly 80,000 clones, of which approximately 94% are seen a single time; 0.35% to 0.4% belongs to the top ten. The TCR sequence derives from a human donor in good health. Sequencing used T cells isolated from PBMCs. This chain uses TRBV6-4 with TRBJ1-1; TRBD1 agrees at 8 bases. The CDR3 here is CASSAPRTGRRNTEAFF. CDR3 coding DNA: TGTGCCAGCAGTGCCCCCCGGACAGGGAGAAGGAACACTGAAGCTTTCTTT.